The 18 T cell receptor beta chains reported below all come from one sample, sequenced in a study of T cells expressing NK-cell markers. TCRdb re-called the 5' RACE reads and gives one entry per CDR3 protein, without DNA. The table for this sample gives 500,000 to 700,000 distinct CDR3 sequences. Sequenced input: blood T cells: a sorted CD56 or NKG2C T cell subset, CD4+ or CD8+ T cells, or bulk PBMC T cells (not recorded which). These TCRs come from a man between 18 and 35 years old in good health.

The CDR3 reads CASSGQTGNEQFF. J is TRBJ2-1 and V is TRBV9; checking the TCRdb D call of TRBD1 is not possible without DNA. The CDR3 consists of 13 residues. Germline V gene sequence: CDR1 SGDLS, CDR2 YYNGEE.

The chain has TRBV5-6 and TRBJ2-7; TCRdb selects TRBD1, and the lack of DNA leaves this call unchecked. Germline V gene data show CDR1 as SGHDT and CDR2 as YYEEEE. The CDR3 loop spans 15 amino acids. This CDR3 reads CASSSEQGGDYEQYF.

The chain is built from TRBV29-1 and TRBJ1-2; no DNA is available, so the TRBD1 call from TCRdb remains unchecked. CDR1 SQVTM and CDR2 ANQGSEA come from the germline V gene. The CDR3 has 16 residues. The CDR3 sequence is CSVERVVGTGVDGYTF.

V is TRBV12-3 or TRBV12-4 and J is TRBJ2-5; TCRdb gives TRBD2 as the D gene, but with no DNA this cannot be confirmed. This CDR3 contains 18 residues. CDR3 amino acids: CASSSAGEGPGILETQYF.

CDR3 in amino acids: CASSPDRPTDTQYF. V and J are TRBV18 and TRBJ2-3; the TCRdb D gene call, TRBD1, has no DNA to confirm it. Per the germline V gene, CDR1 is KGHSH and CDR2 is LQKENI. The CDR3 has 14 amino acids.

V gene TRBV20-1 combines with J gene TRBJ2-1; TCRdb proposes TRBD2, but this gene call is untestable without DNA. CDR3 length equals 15 residues. CDR1 is DFQATT and CDR2 is SNEGSKA in the germline V gene (reference sequence). CDR3 protein: CSARGGTSPGNEQFF.

This chain uses TRBV7-7 with TRBJ2-6; checking the TCRdb D call of TRBD2 is not possible without DNA. The CDR3 length is 17 residues. Germline V gene lookup returns CDR1 SSHAT and CDR2 FNYEAQ (reference sequence). The CDR3 loop is CASSLAPGLPGANVLTF.

V usage is TRBV10-3 and J usage is TRBJ2-7; the TCRdb D gene call, TRBD1, has no DNA to confirm it. Germline CDR1 and CDR2: ENHRY and SYGVKD. The length of the CDR3 is 14 residues. This CDR3 is CAAASPSRSYEQYF.

V usage is TRBV5-4 and J usage is TRBJ2-1; TCRdb proposes TRBD1, but this gene call is untestable without DNA. The CDR3 is made up of 15 amino acids. In germline, CDR1 is SGHNT, CDR2 YYREEE (reference sequence). The CDR3 here is CASSLRSGQTDEQFF.

The chain is built from TRBV11-2 and TRBJ2-5. CDR1 and CDR2 from the germline V gene are SGHAT and FQNNGV. The CDR3 has 13 amino acids. This CDR3 reads CASSFRLAETQYF.

The V call is TRBV6-2 or TRBV6-3, the J call TRBJ2-4; lacking DNA, the TRBD1 call made by TCRdb goes unchecked. The CDR3 loop spans 12 amino acids. The germline gives CDR1 MNHEY, CDR2 SVGEGT. This CDR3 is CASAPAGSIQYF.

The genes are TRBV20-1 and TRBJ2-5; the D gene TCRdb calls, TRBD2, cannot be checked with no DNA. This CDR3 is built from 16 residues. The V gene's germline CDR1 is DFQATT and CDR2 SNEGSKA (reference sequence). The CDR3 protein is CSASPGAGTIGKTQYF.

The V gene is TRBV5-1, the J gene TRBJ2-7; TCRdb's D call of TRBD1 is untestable without DNA. The CDR3 covers 16 residues. Germline V CDR1 and CDR2: SGHRS, YFSETQ. The CDR3 spells CASSLRPGQGFLEQYF. Looking up the rest from reference TRBV5-1 and TRBJ2-7 gives the full variable domain: KAGVTQTPRYLIKTRGQQVTLSCSPISGHRSVSWYQQTPGQGLQFLFEYFSETQRNKGNFPGRFSGRQFSNSRSEMNVSTLELGDSALYLCASSLRPGQGFLEQYFGPGTRLTVT.

The chain joins TRBV14 to TRBJ1-3; the D call from TCRdb, TRBD1, cannot be confirmed without DNA. The germline V gene encodes CDR1 SGHDN and CDR2 FVKESK. The CDR3 extends over 14 amino acids. The CDR3 sequence: CASSRVQGGNTIYF.

V usage is TRBV12-3 or TRBV12-4 and J usage is TRBJ2-2. CDR3 length: 18 amino acids. The CDR3 is CASSVTGPILANTGELFF.

This chain joins TRBV5-1 and TRBJ2-3; lacking DNA, the TRBD1 call made by TCRdb goes unchecked. CDR3 length equals 17 residues. From germline, CDR1 is SGHRS and CDR2 YFSETQ. The CDR3 reads CASSLAGLGPRTDTQYF.

J is TRBJ2-3 and V is TRBV20-1; TCRdb's D call, TRBD1, is unchecked because there is no DNA. The germline CDR1 and CDR2 sequences are DFQATT and SNEGSKA (reference sequence). The CDR3 has 14 amino acids. CDR3 amino acids: CSAMLGPGMDTQYF.

The chain recombines TRBV20-1 with TRBJ2-1; TCRdb's D call, TRBD2, is unchecked because there is no DNA. The CDR3 spans 13 residues. The germline V gene has CDR1 DFQATT and CDR2 SNEGSKA (reference sequence). CDR3 in amino acids: CSASTSRYNEQFF.